The 28 T cell receptor beta chains given below trace back to one sample, sequenced in a study of cytomegalovirus exposure and HLA in healthy donors. 13 Jbeta primers and 60 Vbeta primers were used for the PCR. The method was immunoSEQ multiplex PCR; TCRdb's version includes in-frame clones alone and lacks a portion of them. The data show approximately 120,000 clones, around three quarters seen once. The specimen was PBMCs. All receptors derive from a man between 40 and 49 years old in good health and CMV-seropositive.

Note on this clone: A read error may produce the germline difference seen at one junction end. The chain has TRBV5-1 and TRBJ2-4, with D perhaps matching TRBD1 (7 bases). The CDR3 loop spans 16 amino acids. The germline V gene has CDR1 SGHRS and CDR2 YFSETQ. In DNA form, the CDR3 reads TGCGCCAGCAGCTGGGGGGACAGAGAAGCCAAAAACAGTCAGTACTTC. Residues: CASSWGDREAKNSQYF. Supplemented by reference TRBV5-1 and TRBJ2-4, the full variable domain reads KAGVTQTPRYLIKTRGQQVTLSCSPISGHRSVSWYQQTPGQGLQFLFEYFSETQRNKGNFPGRFSGRQFSNSRSEMNVSTLELGDSALYLCASSWGDREAKNSQYFGAGTRLSVL.

This chain uses TRBV5-1 with TRBJ2-1, with TRBD2 matching 7 bases. Germline CDR1 reads SGHRS; CDR2 reads YFSETQ. The CDR3 sequence is 15 residues long. Germline trimming cut 4 bases from V and 9 bases from J; bases unmatched to any gene: 13. The CDR3 sequence is CASSRGRVGDVEQFF. CDR3 bases: TGCGCCAGCAGCCGGGGGAGGGTAGGGGACGTTGAGCAGTTCTTC.

J is TRBJ1-2 and V is TRBV19; TRBD1 agrees at 8 bases. The CDR3 consists of 20 residues. Germline V CDR1 and CDR2: LNHDA, SQIVND (reference sequence). The J segment lost 0 bases and the V segment lost 4 bases, leaving 19 bases of the junction unmatched. The CDR3 sequence: CASSTPAGFSWDRPNYGYTF. The CDR3 nucleotides read TGTGCCAGTAGTACCCCCGCCGGGTTTTCCTGGGACAGGCCTAACTATGGCTACACCTTC. The full variable domain, in which reference TRBV19 and TRBJ1-2 provide the parts outside the CDR3, is DGGITQSPKYLFRKEGQNVTLSCEQNLNHDAMYWYRQDPGQGLRLIYYSQIVNDFQKGDIAEGYSVSREKKESFPLTVTSAQKNPTAFYLCASSTPAGFSWDRPNYGYTFGSGTRLTVV.

Worth noting for this clone: An end of the junction does not agree with germline; a read error may underlie this. V usage is TRBV29-1 and J usage is TRBJ2-7; D not resolved. This CDR3 has 11 residues. Germline V gene sequence: CDR1 SQVTM, CDR2 ANQGSEA. CDR3: CSVELAYGQYF. CDR3 DNA: TGCAGCGTTGAGCTTGCATACGGGCAGTACTTC.

The CDR3 sequence: CASSLVPLTEAFF. DNA for the CDR3: TGTGCCAGCAGCTTAGTCCCCTTGACTGAAGCTTTCTTT. The rearrangement uses TRBV11-2 and TRBJ1-1; D is undetermined. This CDR3 spans 13 amino acids. Germline values: CDR1 SGHAT, CDR2 FQNNGV. The V end was cut by 1 base, the J end by 5 bases, with 8 bases between.

This chain joins TRBV7-2 and TRBJ1-5, with a weak D call TRBD1 (5 bases). V was clipped by 3 bases and J by 4 bases, with 16 bases between them. The germline V gene encodes CDR1 SGHTA and CDR2 FQGNSA. The CDR3 totals 16 residues. CDR3 nucleotide sequence: TGTGCCAGCAGCTTCGTGGAGGGGAGGTTTAATCAGCCCCAGCATTTT. Its translation is CASSFVEGRFNQPQHF.

This clone was observed a single time. This chain uses TRBV18 with TRBJ2-5; 7 bases are shared with TRBD2. This CDR3 comprises 13 residues. J lost 1 base, V lost 6 bases, and 2 bases had no gene match. Germline CDR1 reads KGHSH; CDR2 reads LQKENI. The CDR3 region is CASSPGGQETQYF. In DNA, the CDR3 is TGTGCCAGCTCCCCGGGGGGCCAAGAGACCCAGTACTTC.

This clone has a handful of counts. V gene TRBV7-9 combines with J gene TRBJ2-5; 8 bases fit TRBD1. Germline lookup yields CDR1 SEHNR and CDR2 FQNEAQ (reference sequence). The CDR3 runs to 15 residues. V trimming: 1 base; J trimming: 3 bases; junction bases outside the gene matches: 4. The CDR3, as DNA: TGTGCCAGCAGCTTAGGGACAGGGCCGAAAGAGACCCAGTACTTC. It codes for CASSLGTGPKETQYF.

This clone was picked up many times. The chain is built from TRBV5-1 and TRBJ1-4, with TRBD1 matching over 7 bases. The CDR3 has 17 amino acids. Trimming cost V 0 bases and J 2 bases; bases outside gene matches: 7. Germline lookup yields CDR1 SGHRS and CDR2 YFSETQ. The CDR3 loop reads CASSLAAGGITNEKLFF. CDR3 DNA: TGCGCCAGCAGCTTGGCCGCAGGGGGGATTACTAATGAAAAACTGTTTTTT.

Notes on this clone: Compared with germline, one end of the junction differs, possibly owing to a read error. CDR3 sequence reads: CSSSSVDETGNNEQFF. CDR3 nucleotides: TGTTCCAGCAGTTCCGTTGATGAGACAGGGAACAATGAGCAGTTCTTC. This rearrangement joins TRBV7-9 to TRBJ2-1, with 7 bases matching TRBD1. This CDR3 is built from 16 residues. Germline values: CDR1 SEHNR, CDR2 FQNEAQ (reference sequence).

The CDR3 sequence: CASSLTGFSSPLHF. The CDR3 DNA follows: TGTGCCAGCAGTTTAACAGGGTTTAGTTCACCCCTCCACTTT. The genes are TRBV27 and TRBJ1-6; TRBD1 is a possible D gene (6 bases). The CDR3 totals 14 residues. CDR1 is MNHEY, CDR2 SMNVEV, per germline (reference sequence). V was shortened by 2 bases and J by 9 bases, with 11 bases between the two germline ends.

The chain carries TRBV29-1 and TRBJ1-2; 9 bases line up with TRBD1. Germline V gives CDR1 SQVTM, CDR2 ANQGSEA. With 0 bases clipped from V and 8 bases from J, the junction kept 10 bases outside the gene matches. This CDR3 spans 15 amino acids. The chain's CDR3 is CSVEEERTGVGGYTF. The DNA of the CDR3 is TGCAGCGTTGAAGAGGAGCGGACAGGGGTCGGCGGCTACACCTTC.

This clone has a handful of counts. The chain recombines TRBV18 with TRBJ2-2; D may correspond to TRBD1 or TRBD2 (6 bases each). V gave up 5 bases and J gave up 5 bases, with 15 bases separating them. Germline values: CDR1 KGHSH, CDR2 LQKENI. This CDR3 is built from 15 residues. CDR3 nucleotide sequence: TGTGCCAGCTCAACACAGGGAGGAGGGACCGGGGAGCTGTTTTTT. Protein: CASSTQGGGTGELFF.

This clone is a singleton in its sample. The CDR3 nucleotides are TGCGCCAGCAGCACGCGCGGTAGCGGGGGCCCGAACACCGGGGAGCTGTTTTTT. Protein product: CASSTRGSGGPNTGELFF. V and J are TRBV5-1 and TRBJ2-2, with 9 bases lining up with TRBD2. This CDR3 has 18 residues. J gave up 0 bases and V 4 bases, and 10 bases lay outside the gene matches. Germline loops: CDR1 SGHRS, CDR2 YFSETQ.

V is TRBV7-8 and J is TRBJ2-7, with TRBD1 matching over 8 bases. V dropped 5 bases and J dropped 0; count of bases not matched to a gene: 6. Looked up from germline, CDR1 is SGHVS and CDR2 is FQNEAQ. The CDR3 has 15 amino acids. The DNA for the CDR3 is TGTGCCAGCAGCCCAAGGACAGGGCCCTCCTACGAGCAGTACTTC. Its protein is CASSPRTGPSYEQYF.

The chain has TRBV9 and TRBJ2-1; 15 bases align to TRBD2. CDR1 and CDR2 from the germline V gene are SGDLS and YYNGEE. The CDR3 loop spans 14 amino acids. Trimming removed 3 bases from V and 15 bases from J; junction bases left unmatched: 7. The CDR3 bases are TGTGCCAGCAGCGCTACCGGGACTAGCGGGGGGTTGTTCTTC. Translation: CASSATGTSGGLFF.

V gene TRBV10-3 combines with J gene TRBJ1-1, with 7 nucleotides matching TRBD1. Germline values: CDR1 ENHRY, CDR2 SYGVKD. V trimming: 2 bases; J trimming: 7 bases; junction bases outside the gene matches: 7. This CDR3 is 14 amino acids long. This CDR3 reads CAISEARQGFEAFF. CDR3 in DNA: TGTGCCATCAGTGAGGCGAGACAGGGATTTGAAGCTTTCTTT.

The chain employs TRBV5-1 and TRBJ2-3, with D possibly being TRBD1 (6 bases). The CDR3 consists of 15 residues. The germline gives CDR1 SGHRS, CDR2 YFSETQ. Trimming left V 0 bases short and J 5 bases short, with 13 bases between. DNA for the CDR3: TGCGCCAGCAGCTTGGATTGGGGGCGCGAAGATACGCAGTATTTT. It translates to CASSLDWGREDTQYF.

The chain carries TRBV2 and TRBJ2-2; a possible D gene is TRBD1 (6 bases). Germline V gene data show CDR1 as SNHLY and CDR2 as FYNNEI. This CDR3 spans 13 amino acids. V was pared by 7 bases and J by 5 bases, with 11 bases between. The CDR3 reads CASTQGRTGELFF. CDR3 coding DNA: TGTGCCAGCACACAGGGTCGGACCGGGGAGCTGTTTTTT.

Regarding this clone: Within the sample, other DNA sequences also encode this same CDR3. The rearrangement joins TRBV18 to TRBJ2-5; possibly TRBD2 for D (5 bases). The CDR3 length is 14 residues. Trimming stripped 2 bases from V and 5 bases from J, with 12 bases between. CDR1 and CDR2 from the germline V gene are KGHSH and LQKENI. CDR3 residues: CASSPKGSGETQYF. CDR3 nucleotide sequence: TGTGCCAGCTCACCAAAAGGATCGGGGGAGACCCAGTACTTC. Looking up the rest from reference TRBV18 and TRBJ2-5 gives the full variable domain: NAGVMQNPRHLVRRRGQEARLRCSPMKGHSHVYWYRQLPEEGLKFMVYLQKENIIDESGMPKERFSAEFPKEGPSILRIQQVVRGDSAAYFCASSPKGSGETQYFGPGTRLLVL.

The chain recombines TRBV27 with TRBJ1-5; possibly TRBD1 for D (5 bases). The V and J ends lost 3 bases and 7 bases respectively, with 10 bases between them. The germline V gene has CDR1 MNHEY and CDR2 SMNVEV (reference sequence). The CDR3 has 13 amino acids. The CDR3 spells CASSFQGRQPQHF. The CDR3 coding sequence is TGTGCCAGCAGTTTCCAGGGAAGACAGCCCCAGCATTTT.

This clone was seen only once. This chain connects TRBV6-5 to TRBJ1-2, with no clear D. The CDR3 is 14 residues long. V was pared by 2 bases and J by 9 bases, with 16 bases between. The germline CDR1 and CDR2 sequences are MNHEY and SVGAGI. CDR3 DNA: TGTGCCAGCAGTTACGAATCCGCAGTGGTGCGCTACACCTTC. It is translated as CASSYESAVVRYTF.

The chain combines TRBV18 with TRBJ2-7; maybe TRBD1 (5 bases). The CDR3 length is 14 residues. Between the trimmed V and J ends, which lost 1 base and 0 bases, there was a span of 7 bases. Per the germline V gene, CDR1 is KGHSH and CDR2 is LQKENI. CDR3 sequence (DNA): TGTGCCAGCTCACCACGGGGCATCTCCTACGAGCAGTACTTC. This sequence encodes CASSPRGISYEQYF.

The genes are TRBV7-2 and TRBJ1-4; D is possibly TRBD1 (6 bases). V gave up 5 bases and J gave up 6 bases, with 16 bases separating them. CDR1 is SGHTA, CDR2 FQGNSA, per germline. The CDR3 spans 15 residues. CDR3 sequence: CASSPAGGPYEKLFF. The CDR3 nucleotides read TGTGCCAGCAGCCCAGCCGGGGGGCCGTATGAAAAACTGTTTTTT.

The genes are TRBV7-2 and TRBJ1-2, with D perhaps matching TRBD1 (6 bases). This CDR3 has 15 amino acids. The V and J ends lost 6 bases and 8 bases respectively, with 22 bases between them. Looked up from germline, CDR1 is SGHTA and CDR2 is FQGNSA. The CDR3 is CASSPTALGALGYTF. CDR3 nucleotide sequence: TGTGCCAGCAGTCCAACGGCCCTGGGGGCTCTCGGCTACACCTTC.

As regards this clone: At one of its ends the junction is not consistent with the germline gene, which may arise from a read error. The genes are TRBV18 and TRBJ1-2; 8 bases line up with TRBD1. The CDR3 totals 15 residues. Per the germline V gene, CDR1 is KGHSH and CDR2 is LQKENI. For the CDR3, the DNA is TGTGCCAGCCCACCACCCTCAGGGGGCAAGGGTGGCTACACCTTC. As protein: CASPPPSGGKGGYTF.

The chain couples TRBV28 to TRBJ1-3; 7 bases are shared with TRBD1. This CDR3 has 16 amino acids. Germline V CDR1 and CDR2: MDHEN, SYDVKM. With 8 bases clipped from V and 0 bases from J, the junction kept 10 bases outside the gene matches. The CDR3: CASYAPDRASGNTIYF. CDR3 nucleotide sequence: TGTGCCAGCTACGCACCCGACAGGGCCTCTGGAAACACCATATATTTT.

This clone occurred a few times. The chain couples TRBV7-8 to TRBJ2-7, with a possible D match to TRBD1 (6 bases). V was shortened by 0 bases and J by 0 bases, with 9 bases between the two germline ends. CDR1 and CDR2 from the germline V gene are SGHVS and FQNEAQ. This CDR3 has 15 residues. The CDR3 region is CASSLATGSSYEQYF. The CDR3 nucleotides read TGTGCCAGCAGCTTAGCGACAGGTTCCTCCTACGAGCAGTACTTC.